This is a list of T cell receptor beta chains from one sample in a study of OX40 agonist ivuxolimab in advanced cancers. Method: immunoSEQ multiplex PCR; TCRdb's copy keeps in-frame clones and lacks some. This sample has under 80,000 clones; more than 90% occur once, and the top ten carry approximately 9.3%. The source was CD4+ or CD8+ T cells sorted from blood, collected in a trial of the OX40 agonist ivuxolimab. The receptor set was obtained from an adult with an advanced solid tumor such as melanoma, head and neck, liver or kidney cancer. CDR3s include the opening cysteine and the closing phenylalanine or tryptophan. Each record gives: V gene, J gene, clone size, D gene, CDR3 protein, CDR3 DNA. The D gene is left open where the match is weak. The size field is filled for only some rows; it gives once, few, many or a size class.

TRBV9	TRBJ2-1	once	TRBD2	CASSGGTSGELRNPYNEQFF	TGTGCCAGCAGCGGAGGGACTAGCGGGGAGCTCCGAAACCCCTACAATGAGCAGTTCTTC
TRBV27	TRBJ2-2	.	TRBD1	CASSLYRDRRAGELFF	TGTGCCAGCAGTTTATACCGGGACAGGCGGGCCGGGGAGCTGTTTTTT
TRBV11-2	TRBJ2-7	.	.	CASSLMADEQYF	TGTGCCAGCAGCTTAATGGCCGACGAGCAGTACTTC
TRBV27	TRBJ1-1	.	.	CASSPGGKAFF	TGTGCCAGCAGTCCCGGCGGGAAAGCTTTCTTT
TRBV7-9	TRBJ1-1	.	.	CASSLGTVEAFF	TGTGCCAGCAGCTTAGGGACAGTGGAAGCTTTCTTT
TRBV27	TRBJ1-4	.	.	CASSLQGREKLFF	TGTGCCAGCAGTTTACAGGGACGCGAAAAACTGTTTTTT
TRBV25-1	TRBJ2-7	.	.	CATQGDEQYF	TGTGCCACCCAAGGGGACGAGCAGTACTTC
TRBV6-1	TRBJ2-1	once	.	CASSETGWYNEQFF	TGTGCCAGCAGTGAAACGGGGTGGTACAATGAGCAGTTCTTC
TRBV2	TRBJ1-6	.	.	CASSEWGPNSPLHF	TGTGCCAGCAGTGAGTGGGGTCCTAATTCACCCCTCCACTTT
TRBV7-9	TRBJ2-3	.	TRBD2	CASSLDLAEPVDTQYF	TGTGCCAGCAGCTTAGATCTAGCGGAGCCGGTGGATACGCAGTATTTT
TRBV5-1	TRBJ1-2	.	.	CASSLAREDNGYTF	TGCGCCAGCAGCTTGGCCAGGGAAGACAATGGCTACACCTTC
TRBV4-1	TRBJ1-4	.	.	CASSQEPPGTGNEKLFF	TGCGCCAGCAGCCAAGAACCCCCAGGGACTGGTAATGAAAAACTGTTTTTT
TRBV19	TRBJ1-2	.	.	CASSIMGHYGYTF	TGTGCCAGTAGTATAATGGGACACTATGGCTACACCTTC
TRBV5-1	TRBJ2-5	.	.	CASSPEDRQETQYF	TGCGCCAGCAGCCCCGAGGACAGACAAGAGACCCAGTACTTC
TRBV6-1	TRBJ2-4	once	.	CASRSGSAGGEFQYF	TGTGCCAGCAGGTCCGGATCGGCAGGGGGGGAGTTTCAGTACTTC
TRBV4-3	TRBJ1-4	.	.	CASSQENNPNEKLFF	TGCGCCAGCAGCCAAGAGAACAATCCCAATGAAAAACTGTTTTTT